What follows are 23 T cell receptor beta chains derived from one specimen sequenced in a study of blood T cells in healthy people across ages. The use of a sample-barcoded 5' primer and a J-beta primer mix characterized a second PCR of about 6 to 12 cycles. TCRdb passed the 5' RACE reads through MiXCR, listing each CDR3 protein once. The table lists 1.8 million or so distinct CDR3 sequences, around 42% of them singletons, with roughly 24% in the top ten. The sample consisted of blood. These receptors all stem from a human donor in good health.

This clonotype was seen more than once but under ten times. This chain uses TRBV5-1 with TRBJ2-7; D is unresolved. V shed 4 bases and J shed 2 bases, with 13 bases lying between them. The CDR3 runs to 14 residues. Germline loops: CDR1 SGHRS, CDR2 YFSETQ. CDR3 bases: TGCGCCAGCAGCATCCCCGATGGAACCTACGAGCAGTACTTC. Protein: CASSIPDGTYEQYF. The full variable domain, its missing parts supplied by reference TRBV5-1 and TRBJ2-7, is KAGVTQTPRYLIKTRGQQVTLSCSPISGHRSVSWYQQTPGQGLQFLFEYFSETQRNKGNFPGRFSGRQFSNSRSEMNVSTLELGDSALYLCASSIPDGTYEQYFGPGTRLTVT.

This clonotype was seen a few times. This chain uses TRBV15 with TRBJ2-7, with 8 bases aligning to TRBD1. Trimming cost V 5 bases and J 0 bases; bases outside gene matches: 3. This CDR3 has 14 residues. Germline assignment: CDR1 LNHNV and CDR2 YYDKDF (reference sequence). The DNA for the CDR3 is TGTGCCACCAGCCGGGACAGGAGCTCCTACGAGCAGTACTTC. This translates into CATSRDRSSYEQYF.

The V call is TRBV3-1, the J call TRBJ1-2, with D hard to call. This CDR3 region has 17 residues. Germline CDR1 LGHDT, CDR2 YNNKEL (reference sequence). Trimming removed 3 bases at V and 6 bases at J, with 23 bases between. CDR3 protein: CASSHSDTVGFMDGYTF. The CDR3 nucleotides are TGTGCCAGCAGCCACAGTGATACGGTGGGATTCATGGATGGCTACACCTTC.

The chain recombines TRBV3-1 with TRBJ1-2, with D possibly TRBD1 on 5 matching bases. Germline values: CDR1 LGHDT, CDR2 YNNKEL (reference sequence). With 0 bases removed from V and 4 bases from J, the gap between germline ends came to 21 bases. The CDR3 runs 18 residues. The CDR3 reads CASSQDKVGAAYRYGYTF. The CDR3 DNA is TGTGCCAGCAGCCAAGATAAAGTCGGGGCGGCGTACCGCTATGGCTACACCTTC.

The genes are TRBV6-6 and TRBJ2-4, with D tentatively TRBD2 (7 bases). The end of the DNA aligns better with TRBJ2-7, so the J call may be wrong. Germline CDR1 MNHNY, CDR2 SVGAGI (reference sequence). The length of the CDR3 is 16 residues. CDR3: CATRPSGGTISYEQYF. The CDR3 DNA reads as TGTGCCACCCGTCCTTCGGGGGGCACAATCTCCTACGAGCAGTACTTC.

The rearrangement uses TRBV5-1 and TRBJ2-7; 8 bases are a match to TRBD1. Germline V gene lookup returns CDR1 SGHRS and CDR2 YFSETQ. The CDR3 contains 15 residues. V shed 4 bases and J 3 bases; nucleotides not matched to a gene: 9. The DNA for the CDR3 is TGCGCCAGCAGCGCACAGACAGGGGTTCTCTACGAGCAGTACTTC. Translating gives CASSAQTGVLYEQYF.

The CDR3 reads CATGQRLRNQPQHF. DNA for the CDR3: TGTGCCACGGGCCAACGACTGAGAAATCAGCCCCAGCATTTT. This chain uses TRBV19 with TRBJ1-5; D unclear. Germline V gene data show CDR1 as LNHDA and CDR2 as SQIVND (reference sequence). V was pared by 10 bases and J by 4 bases, with 17 bases between. This CDR3 contains 14 residues.

The rearrangement links TRBV6-1 to TRBJ1-1; possible D gene TRBD1, 6 bases. The CDR3 contains 14 residues. CDR1 is MNHNS and CDR2 is SASEGT in the germline V gene. V dropped 7 bases and J dropped 2 bases, with 14 bases sitting between them. The CDR3 is CASNKGHLNTEAFF. CDR3 DNA sequence: TGTGCCAGCAACAAGGGACACTTAAACACTGAAGCTTTCTTT.

This clonotype was found a few times. The chain combines TRBV5-1 with TRBJ1-5, with D uncertain. CDR1 is SGHRS, CDR2 YFSETQ, per germline. The CDR3 contains 15 residues. V lost 4 bases, J lost 5 bases, and 16 bases lay in between. The CDR3 is CASSPSSAEDQPQHF. CDR3 nucleotides: TGCGCCAGCAGCCCCAGTTCGGCAGAGGATCAGCCCCAGCATTTT.

This clonotype has only a few counts. The chain is built from TRBV2 and TRBJ2-4, with D maybe TRBD2 (5 bases). The tail of the sequence fits TRBJ2-5 better, so the J call may be wrong. Germline assignment: CDR1 SNHLY and CDR2 FYNNEI. The CDR3 spans 13 residues. CDR3: CASSVREKGTQYF. DNA of the CDR3: TGTGCCAGCAGTGTGAGGGAGAAGGGGACCCAGTACTTC.

The V and J genes are TRBV3-1 and TRBJ2-5; D is perhaps TRBD1 (6 bases). The CDR3 sequence is 17 residues long. Germline-derived CDR1 and CDR2 are LGHDT and YNNKEL (reference sequence). Trimming stripped 1 base from V and 1 base from J, with 16 bases between. CDR3 region: CASSQGRVRGLQETQYF. In nucleotides, the CDR3 is TGTGCCAGCAGCCAAGGAAGAGTCAGGGGCCTCCAAGAGACCCAGTACTTC.

This clonotype was seen only a few times. The CDR3 loop is CASSQVSLISEQYF. The CDR3 nucleotides are TGCGCCAGCAGCCAAGTATCCTTGATTAGCGAGCAGTACTTC. The rearrangement joins TRBV4-3 to TRBJ2-7; D remains ambiguous. Germline V gene sequence: CDR1 LGHNA, CDR2 YSLEER. The CDR3 length is 14 residues. V was pared by 1 base and J by 6 bases, with 13 bases between.

The CDR3 sequence: CASSLGQYNGYTF. The DNA for the CDR3 is TGCGCCAGCAGTCTTGGGCAGTACAATGGCTACACCTTC. This chain joins TRBV4-3 and TRBJ1-2; no reliable D call. V lost 6 bases to trimming and J lost 6 bases, with 14 bases between them. Germline V lookup: CDR1 LGHNA, CDR2 YSLEER. This CDR3 has 13 residues.

In its sample, this clonotype was seen a few times. The chain has TRBV20-1 and TRBJ2-4; D is undetermined. The J call may be incorrect, as the DNA end agrees better with TRBJ2-7. Germline V gives CDR1 DFQATT, CDR2 SNEGSKA (reference sequence). This CDR3 contains 14 residues. DNA for the CDR3: TGCAGTACCACCCCATCTGGGGTAGAGTCCGAGCAGTACTTC. Translating gives CSTTPSGVESEQYF.

This clonotype has more than one count but fewer than ten. The chain couples TRBV27 to TRBJ1-5; 7 nucleotides agree with TRBD1. From germline, CDR1 is MNHEY and CDR2 SMNVEV (reference sequence). CDR3 length: 14 amino acids. J gave up 7 bases and V 3 bases, and 6 bases lay outside the gene matches. The DNA for the CDR3 is TGTGCCAGCAGTTTGACAGGGTCGGGACAGCCCCAGCATTTT. Protein: CASSLTGSGQPQHF.

This clonotype was found a few times. This chain links TRBV5-6 with TRBJ2-6, with 7 bases that match TRBD1. This CDR3 comprises 13 residues. Germline assignment: CDR1 SGHDT and CDR2 YYEEEE. V gave up 9 bases and J gave up 3 bases; unmatched junction bases: 3. CDR3 bases: TGTGCCACCACAGGGGTTGGGGCCAACGTCCTGACTTTC. Translation gives CATTGVGANVLTF.

This clonotype turned up a few times. The chain has TRBV15 and TRBJ2-5; D is possibly TRBD2 (6 bases). Germline assignment: CDR1 LNHNV and CDR2 YYDKDF (reference sequence). Trimming shortened V by 2 bases and J by 4 bases, and 20 bases separated the two germline ends. The CDR3 extends over 17 amino acids. CDR3 sequence reads: CATSRLPFQRGIETQYF. The CDR3 nucleotides read TGTGCCACCAGCAGACTACCATTTCAACGGGGGATAGAGACCCAGTACTTC.

This chain connects TRBV14 to TRBJ2-7; D may be TRBD2 (5 bases). V shed 2 bases and J shed 1 base, with 12 bases lying between them. The CDR3 consists of 15 residues. CDR1 is SGHDN and CDR2 is FVKESK in the germline V gene. The CDR3 spells CASSQFETTSYEQYF. As DNA, the CDR3 is TGTGCCAGCAGCCAATTCGAGACTACTTCCTACGAGCAGTACTTC.

This clonotype was counted only a few times. The genes are TRBV20-1 and TRBJ2-1, with 9 bases aligning to TRBD1. The germline V gene encodes CDR1 DFQATT and CDR2 SNEGSKA (reference sequence). The CDR3 spans 12 residues. Here the CDR3 reads CSARQGDNEQFF. CDR3 DNA: TGCAGCGCGCGACAGGGGGACAATGAGCAGTTCTTC.

This rearrangement joins TRBV28 to TRBJ1-2; D gene ambiguous. The CDR3 spans 13 residues. CDR1 and CDR2 from the germline V gene are MDHEN and SYDVKM. Trimming shortened V by 6 bases and J by 3 bases, and 11 bases separated the two germline ends. Here the CDR3 DNA reads TGTGCCAGCAGCCCTTCTCAATACTATGGCTACACCTTC. This translates into CASSPSQYYGYTF.

This clonotype turned up a few times. V usage is TRBV29-1 and J usage is TRBJ2-5, with a tentative D call TRBD1 (6 bases). V lost 6 bases and J lost 4, with 15 bases in between. CDR3 length: 13 amino acids. CDR1 and CDR2 (germline): SQVTM, ANQGSEA. The CDR3 DNA reads TGCAGCGTCGACAGGCAGGGGCCAGAGACCCAGTACTTC. This sequence encodes CSVDRQGPETQYF.

The chain links TRBV20-1 to TRBJ1-1; TRBD1 matches at 8 bases. Trimming at V came to 1 base and at J to 11 bases, leaving 6 bases not matched to a gene. Germline values: CDR1 DFQATT, CDR2 SNEGSKA (reference sequence). The CDR3 runs 12 residues. CDR3 sequence (DNA): TGCAGTGCTAGAGGGTCCAGGGGGCCCGCTTTCTTT. Translation gives CSARGSRGPAFF.

The chain joins TRBV20-1 to TRBJ1-1; possibly TRBD1 for D (6 bases). The CDR3 has 12 amino acids. The V gene's germline CDR1 is DFQATT and CDR2 SNEGSKA (reference sequence). Trimming shortened V by 8 bases and J by 0 bases, and 10 bases separated the two germline ends. In nucleotides, the CDR3 is TGCAGTATCCAGGGGATGAACACTGAAGCTTTCTTT. Protein: CSIQGMNTEAFF.